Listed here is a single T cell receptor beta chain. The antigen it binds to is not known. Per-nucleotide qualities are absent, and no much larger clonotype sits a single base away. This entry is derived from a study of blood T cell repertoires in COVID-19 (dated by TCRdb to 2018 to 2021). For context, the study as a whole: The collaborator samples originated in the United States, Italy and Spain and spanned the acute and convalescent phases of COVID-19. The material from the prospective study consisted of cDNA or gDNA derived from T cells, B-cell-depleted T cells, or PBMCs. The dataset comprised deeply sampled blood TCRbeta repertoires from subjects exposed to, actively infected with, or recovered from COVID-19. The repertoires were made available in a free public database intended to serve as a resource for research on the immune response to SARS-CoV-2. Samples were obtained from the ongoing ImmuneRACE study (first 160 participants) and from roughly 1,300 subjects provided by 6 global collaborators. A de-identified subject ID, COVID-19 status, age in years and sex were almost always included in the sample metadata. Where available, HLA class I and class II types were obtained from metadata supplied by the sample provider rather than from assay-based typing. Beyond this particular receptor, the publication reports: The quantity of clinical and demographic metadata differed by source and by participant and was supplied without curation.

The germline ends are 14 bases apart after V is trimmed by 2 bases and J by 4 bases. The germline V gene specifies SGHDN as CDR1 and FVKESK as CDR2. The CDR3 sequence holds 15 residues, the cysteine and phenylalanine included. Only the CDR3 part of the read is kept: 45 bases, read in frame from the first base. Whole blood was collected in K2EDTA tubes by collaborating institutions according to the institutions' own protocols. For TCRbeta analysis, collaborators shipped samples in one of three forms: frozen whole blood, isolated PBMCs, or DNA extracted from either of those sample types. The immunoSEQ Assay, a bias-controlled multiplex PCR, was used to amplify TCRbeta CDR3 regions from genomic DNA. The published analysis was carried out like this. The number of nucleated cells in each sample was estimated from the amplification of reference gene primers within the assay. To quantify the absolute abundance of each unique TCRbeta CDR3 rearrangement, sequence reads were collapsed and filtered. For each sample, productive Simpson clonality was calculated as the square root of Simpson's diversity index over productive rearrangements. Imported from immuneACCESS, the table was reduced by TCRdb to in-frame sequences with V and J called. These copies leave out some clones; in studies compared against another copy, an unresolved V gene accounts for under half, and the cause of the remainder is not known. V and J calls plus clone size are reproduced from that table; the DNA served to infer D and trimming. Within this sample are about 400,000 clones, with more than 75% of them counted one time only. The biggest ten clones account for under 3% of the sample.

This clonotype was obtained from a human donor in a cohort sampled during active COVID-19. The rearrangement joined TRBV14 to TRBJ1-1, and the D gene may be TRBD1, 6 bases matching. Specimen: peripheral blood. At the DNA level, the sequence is TGTGCCAGCAGCCAATGGGGGCCGGGGGGCACTGAAGCTTTCTTT. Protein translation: CASSQWGPGGTEAFF.